A single TCR beta chain is shown here with its context. Its specificity is not known. This sample was included in a study of cytomegalovirus exposure and HLA in healthy donors. Turning to the study itself: The roughly 130 validation repertoires used the same platform as the approximately 700 first-cohort repertoires, a later analysis reported. Study-wide findings and caveats: The classifier, whose performance was assessed in both the original and validation cohorts, reportedly diagnosed cytomegalovirus status with high specificity and sensitivity.

Produced via immunoSEQ multiplex PCR; TCRdb's table is partial and in-frame only. The sample consists of 150,000 to 200,000 clones, around 84% of them appearing once. A roughly 130-subject validation cohort, separate from the approximately 670-subject first cohort, supplied the donors. CDR1 SGHRS and CDR2 YFSETQ come from the germline V gene. The CDR3 is 17 amino acids. V lost 4 bases, J lost 2 bases, and 11 bases stayed unmatched. V and J are TRBV5-1 and TRBJ2-7; 11 bases are a match to TRBD2. The source is a man between 18 and 35 years old in good health and CMV-seropositive. The sequencing sample was made of PBMCs. The CDR3 DNA sequence: TGCGCCAGCAGCCTCGGTAGGCTAGCGGGAGGCCCCTACGAGCAGTACTTC. Translating gives CASSLGRLAGGPYEQYF.